A single sample gave rise to the 28 T cell receptor beta chains below, sequenced in a study of identical twins. TCRdb itself ran the 5' RACE reads through MiXCR, one entry per CDR3 protein. The repertoire holds roughly 690,000 distinct CDR3 sequences, with approximately 22% as singletons. The sample also formed part of further work on T cells expressing NK-cell markers.

The sequenced sample consisted of PBMCs. The receptor set was obtained from a woman younger than 35 in good health.

There are a few counts of this clonotype. The V and J genes are TRBV9 and TRBJ2-1; D remains unclear. The V end lost 4 bases, the J end lost 4 bases, and 18 bases lay between the germline ends. Germline V CDR1 and CDR2: SGDLS, YYNGEE. CDR3 length equals 16 residues. CDR3 region: CASSPIYAPSYNEQFF. The CDR3 region has the DNA TGTGCCAGCAGCCCCATATATGCTCCGTCTTACAATGAGCAGTTCTTC.

This clonotype was seen only a few times. The CDR3 region has the DNA TGTGCCAGCAGCTTATTACTAGCGGGAGGCTGGGGCTCCTACAATGAGCAGTTCTTC. It translates to CASSLLLAGGWGSYNEQFF. The chain joins TRBV11-2 to TRBJ2-1, with 12 bases fitting TRBD2. The J segment lost 0 bases and the V segment lost 2 bases, leaving 8 bases of the junction unmatched. Germline V lookup: CDR1 SGHAT, CDR2 FQNNGV. CDR3 length equals 19 residues.

The sample holds many counts of this clonotype. The chain recombines TRBV2 with TRBJ1-2; perhaps TRBD1 as D (6 bases). The V gene's germline CDR1 is SNHLY and CDR2 FYNNEI. This CDR3 spans 12 amino acids. V was shortened by 4 bases and J by 6 bases, with 9 bases between the two germline ends. The CDR3 loop is CASSVQGNGYTF. The CDR3, as DNA: TGTGCCAGCAGTGTACAGGGAAATGGCTACACCTTC.

This clonotype was observed a handful of times. The chain combines TRBV4-3 with TRBJ2-1; weak D call: TRBD2 (5 bases). The V end lost 1 base, the J end lost 5 bases, and 12 bases lay between the germline ends. Germline CDR1 LGHNA, CDR2 YSLEER. The CDR3 covers 15 residues. This CDR3 reads CASSQVAPPNNEQFF. Written as DNA, the CDR3 is TGCGCCAGCAGCCAAGTAGCGCCACCTAACAATGAGCAGTTCTTC.

The chain employs TRBV12-3 or TRBV12-4 and TRBJ1-2; D is possibly TRBD1 (5 bases). The V gene lost 1 base and the J gene lost 4 bases, with 13 bases spanning the gap. The CDR3 is 15 amino acids. Here the CDR3 reads CASSLDPRDFYGYTF. The CDR3 nucleotides are TGTGCCAGCAGTTTAGACCCACGGGACTTCTATGGCTACACCTTC.

This clonotype was counted only a few times. The chain uses TRBV5-1 and TRBJ2-4; the D call may be TRBD1 or TRBD2 (5 bases each). V lost 1 base and J lost 8, with 10 bases in between. The CDR3 is made up of 13 amino acids. Germline CDR1 reads SGHRS; CDR2 reads YFSETQ. CDR3 bases: TGCGCCAGCAGCTTGTTGATGGGGGACATTCAGTACTTC. Its protein is CASSLLMGDIQYF. Using reference TRBV5-1 and TRBJ2-4 for the parts outside the CDR3, the full variable domain is KAGVTQTPRYLIKTRGQQVTLSCSPISGHRSVSWYQQTPGQGLQFLFEYFSETQRNKGNFPGRFSGRQFSNSRSEMNVSTLELGDSALYLCASSLLMGDIQYFGAGTRLSVL.

V is TRBV18 and J is TRBJ2-7; D ambiguous. V was cut by 2 bases and J by 6 bases, with 17 bases left in between. The CDR3 covers 15 residues. CDR1 is KGHSH and CDR2 is LQKENI in the germline V gene. The CDR3 DNA sequence: TGTGCCAGCTCACCAATAGGGCCCCCCGACTCCGAGCAGTACTTC. As protein: CASSPIGPPDSEQYF.

The DNA for the CDR3 is TGCAGTGCTAGGGTAAACAGCGCCCGATATTCAGAGACCCAGTACTTC. Protein sequence: CSARVNSARYSETQYF. The genes are TRBV20-1 and TRBJ2-5; D remains ambiguous. The CDR3 spans 16 residues. The germline gives CDR1 DFQATT, CDR2 SNEGSKA (reference sequence). V was clipped by 3 bases and J by 4 bases, with 21 bases between them.

This clonotype was seen ten or more times. V gene TRBV7-3 combines with J gene TRBJ2-7; the match to TRBD1 covers 8 bases. This CDR3 contains 14 residues. V shed 5 bases and J 3 bases; nucleotides not matched to a gene: 6. Germline CDR1 and CDR2: SGHTA and FQGTGA. Here the CDR3 DNA reads TGTGCCAGCAGCGCCGGGACAGGTCTCTACGAGCAGTACTTC. Protein: CASSAGTGLYEQYF.

This clonotype was recorded at least ten times. The chain links TRBV18 to TRBJ2-1; D possibly corresponds to TRBD2 (6 bases). V was trimmed by 4 bases and J by 0 bases, leaving 10 bases between them. This CDR3 spans 15 amino acids. CDR1 and CDR2 (germline): KGHSH, LQKENI. The CDR3 region is CASSLAAASYNEQFF. CDR3 nucleotides: TGTGCCAGCTCACTAGCGGCAGCCTCCTACAATGAGCAGTTCTTC.

The rearrangement uses TRBV24-1 and TRBJ2-3, with TRBD2 matching 7 bases. This CDR3 spans 17 amino acids. V dropped 9 bases and J dropped 0; count of bases not matched to a gene: 14. The germline V gene has CDR1 KGHDR and CDR2 SFDVKD. This chain's CDR3 is CATAPLLADPSTDTQYF. As DNA, the CDR3 is TGTGCCACCGCGCCCCTTCTAGCGGACCCTAGCACAGATACGCAGTATTTT.

In this sample, this clonotype turned up a few times. The V and J genes are TRBV29-1 and TRBJ2-7; D remains ambiguous. V was shortened by 4 bases and J by 7 bases, with 23 bases between the two germline ends. CDR3 length equals 15 residues. Germline CDR1 SQVTM, CDR2 ANQGSEA. The CDR3 protein is CSVALAGTPTEEQYF. The CDR3 coding sequence is TGCAGCGTTGCGTTGGCAGGTACCCCCACGGAGGAGCAGTACTTC.

The chain couples TRBV20-1 to TRBJ2-4; 9 bases fit TRBD1. CDR3 length: 16 residues. Losses at the gene ends were 1 base for V and 0 bases for J; bases not matched to a gene: 4. Germline V gene data show CDR1 as DFQATT and CDR2 as SNEGSKA (reference sequence). For the CDR3, the DNA is TGCAGTGCTAGAGTCCCGGGACAGGGAGCCAAAAACATTCAGTACTTC. As protein: CSARVPGQGAKNIQYF.

In this sample, this clonotype turned up a few times. V is TRBV20-1 and J is TRBJ2-3; 9 bases match TRBD2. The CDR3 length is 13 residues. V lost 6 bases and J lost 3; bases outside the gene matches: 4. CDR1 is DFQATT, CDR2 SNEGSKA, per germline (reference sequence). This chain's CDR3 is CSALAGETDTQYF. CDR3 DNA: TGCAGTGCATTAGCGGGGGAAACAGATACGCAGTATTTT.

The CDR3 loop is CASSYRTGEQPQHF. The CDR3 nucleotides are TGTGCCAGCAGTTACCGCACAGGGGAGCAGCCCCAGCATTTT. V and J are TRBV6-5 and TRBJ1-5; 7 nucleotides align to TRBD1. Losses at the gene ends were 2 bases for V and 7 bases for J; bases not matched to a gene: 5. This CDR3 contains 14 residues. Germline lookup yields CDR1 MNHEY and CDR2 SVGAGI.

The table lists this clonotype with a few counts. The V call is TRBV12-3 or TRBV12-4, the J call TRBJ1-1; D is unresolved. This CDR3 region has 16 residues. The V end lost 7 bases, the J end lost 4 bases, and 22 bases lay between the germline ends. The CDR3 sequence is CASTDKGRVAGTEAFF. In DNA, the CDR3 is TGTGCCAGCACCGATAAGGGTCGGGTAGCCGGCACTGAAGCTTTCTTT.

This clonotype was seen a handful of times. The rearrangement uses TRBV20-1 and TRBJ2-1; maybe TRBD2 (6 bases). Germline assignment: CDR1 DFQATT and CDR2 SNEGSKA (reference sequence). The V end was cut by 5 bases, the J end by 7 bases, with 18 bases between. The CDR3 sequence is 14 residues long. For the CDR3, the DNA is TGCAGTGCTTCAAGACTAGTGGGTCGGAATGAGCAGTTCTTC. As protein: CSASRLVGRNEQFF.

This clonotype was recorded a few times. The chain employs TRBV6-5 and TRBJ1-1; D is uncertain. Trimming removed 7 bases at V and 0 bases at J, with 18 bases between. There are 16 residues in the CDR3. Germline V lookup: CDR1 MNHEY, CDR2 SVGAGI. CDR3 loop: CASKLSSGVMNTEAFF. The CDR3 DNA follows: TGTGCCAGCAAGTTATCATCGGGTGTCATGAACACTGAAGCTTTCTTT.

This clonotype was observed a handful of times. This chain uses TRBV12-3 or TRBV12-4 with TRBJ2-1; possibly TRBD2 for D (6 bases). Trimming removed 6 bases from V and 0 bases from J, with 24 bases in between. CDR3 length: 19 amino acids. The CDR3 spells CASRQKGTSYQNSYNEQFF. The CDR3 DNA follows: TGTGCCAGCAGACAAAAGGGGACTTCTTACCAAAACTCCTACAATGAGCAGTTCTTC.

This clonotype was seen a few times. The J gene is TRBJ1-1, the V gene TRBV20-1, with a tentative D call TRBD1 (5 bases). The CDR3 contains 12 residues. Between the trimmed V and J ends, which lost 5 bases and 5 bases, there was a span of 12 bases. Per the germline V gene, CDR1 is DFQATT and CDR2 is SNEGSKA (reference sequence). In DNA, the CDR3 is TGCAGTGCTCGCCCTTGGGGGACTGAAGCTTTCTTT. This encodes CSARPWGTEAFF.

This clonotype was seen at least ten times. The chain employs TRBV12-3 or TRBV12-4 and TRBJ1-2; a possible D gene is TRBD1 (5 bases). The CDR3 runs 14 residues. The V and J ends lost 6 bases and 5 bases respectively, with 16 bases between them. Written as DNA, the CDR3 is TGTGCCAGCAGGGACGGAGGGGATTTATATGGCTACACCTTC. As protein: CASRDGGDLYGYTF.

In its sample, this clonotype was seen a few times. The chain employs TRBV9 and TRBJ1-6; D may be TRBD1 (6 bases). The V gene lost 3 bases and the J gene lost 10 bases, with 17 bases spanning the gap. Germline V gene data show CDR1 as SGDLS and CDR2 as YYNGEE. The CDR3 runs 15 residues. CDR3 sequence: CASSEWDTPGSPLHF. CDR3 DNA: TGTGCCAGCAGCGAATGGGACACGCCTGGATCACCCCTCCACTTT.

The chain links TRBV12-3 or TRBV12-4 to TRBJ2-2; 9 bases are a match to TRBD1. After removal of 0 bases from V and 6 bases from J, the junction contained 5 bases not matched to a gene. The CDR3 extends over 16 amino acids. Written as DNA, the CDR3 is TGTGCCAGCAGTTTAGCCCCGGGACAGGGCTCCGGGGAGCTGTTTTTT. It yields the protein CASSLAPGQGSGELFF.

This clonotype was found a few times. The CDR3 DNA reads TGCAGCGTTGATAAGGGAGTTAGGGAGACCCAGTACTTC. Protein sequence: CSVDKGVRETQYF. J is TRBJ2-5 and V is TRBV29-1, with D maybe TRBD2 (5 bases). Germline-derived CDR1 and CDR2 are SQVTM and ANQGSEA. There are 13 residues in the CDR3. The V gene lost 3 bases and the J gene lost 5 bases, with 13 bases spanning the gap.

The V and J genes are TRBV20-1 and TRBJ2-1; D ambiguous. Trimming cost V 7 bases and J 0 bases, with 19 bases left between them. This CDR3 contains 16 residues. Per the germline V gene, CDR1 is DFQATT and CDR2 is SNEGSKA (reference sequence). This CDR3 is CSVSRRVLSSYNEQFF. CDR3 sequence (DNA): TGCAGTGTATCCCGTCGAGTGCTTAGCTCCTACAATGAGCAGTTCTTC.

V usage is TRBV25-1 and J usage is TRBJ2-5, with D maybe TRBD2 (6 bases). The germline V gene has CDR1 MGHDK and CDR2 SYGVNS. The CDR3 extends over 17 amino acids. V lost 1 base and J 0 bases, leaving 15 bases between the germline ends. This CDR3 is CASSESPGRRDQETQYF. The CDR3, as DNA: TGTGCCAGCAGTGAATCCCCCGGTCGGAGGGACCAAGAGACCCAGTACTTC.

The V call is TRBV7-9, the J call TRBJ2-2; no firm D call. The V end lost 5 bases, the J end lost 7 bases, and 5 bases lay between the germline ends. CDR1 and CDR2 (germline): SEHNR, FQNEAQ (reference sequence). The CDR3 is made up of 11 amino acids. The DNA for the CDR3 is TGTGCCAGCAGCCGAGACGGGGAGCTGTTTTTT. It specifies CASSRDGELFF.

The chain joins TRBV10-3 to TRBJ1-1, with D maybe TRBD1 (5 bases). Trimming removed 7 bases from V and 4 bases from J, with 7 bases in between. Germline CDR1 ENHRY, CDR2 SYGVKD. This CDR3 is built from 11 residues. The DNA for the CDR3 is TGTGCCATCATGGGGGGCACTGAAGCTTTCTTT. Translating gives CAIMGGTEAFF.